This TCR beta chain was obtained from a study of cytomegalovirus exposure and HLA in healthy donors. Whole-study findings and limits: Analysis was carried out at a later point, and it linked a missense DCLRE1C variant to TCR beta V- and J-gene trimming.

PCR was performed using 60 Vbeta and 13 Jbeta primers. Assay: immunoSEQ multiplex PCR; the TCRdb copy retains only in-frame clones and omits some. There are 100,000 to 150,000 clones in the sample; 80% occur only once, and around 10% lies in the top ten. Note on this clone: Antigen unknown.

Donors counted as nominally healthy when sampled, yet unrecorded immune exposures were likely. Sequencing input: PBMCs. The receptor's source is a man aged 25 to 45 in good health and CMV-seropositive.

The CDR3: CASSVSPPGTTTDTQYF. Here the CDR3 DNA reads TGTGCCAGCAGCGTATCCCCCCCAGGGACTACTACCGATACGCAGTATTTT. The gene calls are TRBV9 and TRBJ2-3, with TRBD2 matching over 7 bases. Germline V CDR1 and CDR2: SGDLS, YYNGEE. V shed 1 base, J shed 6 bases, and the junction held 14 bases outside the gene matches. This CDR3 has 17 amino acids.